The source of this T cell receptor beta chain is a study of T cell clusters in autoimmune cytopenias. Study overall: Per sample, median TRB depth was about 52,000 reads, yielding a median 2,350 distinct clonotypes. Study conclusions and caveats: The T cell clusters came from computational analysis alone and lack functional validation.

This clonotype registers medium-sized by frequency. Antigen unknown. TRB was amplified by touch-down multiplex PCR, primer pools A and B combined. TCRdb re-called the multiplex PCR reads and catalogs CDR3 proteins one per entry, DNA excluded. Its listing shows some 7,000 distinct CDR3 sequences. TRB amplification used roughly 250 ng of peripheral blood genomic DNA. This clonotype originated in a human donor with an autoimmune cytopenia or autoimmune hepatitis (not recorded which). Sequenced sample: peripheral blood.

This CDR3 is CASSPTSGVQFF. The chain couples TRBV6-5 to TRBJ2-1. CDR1 is MNHEY, CDR2 SVGAGI, per germline. The CDR3 sequence is 12 residues long.